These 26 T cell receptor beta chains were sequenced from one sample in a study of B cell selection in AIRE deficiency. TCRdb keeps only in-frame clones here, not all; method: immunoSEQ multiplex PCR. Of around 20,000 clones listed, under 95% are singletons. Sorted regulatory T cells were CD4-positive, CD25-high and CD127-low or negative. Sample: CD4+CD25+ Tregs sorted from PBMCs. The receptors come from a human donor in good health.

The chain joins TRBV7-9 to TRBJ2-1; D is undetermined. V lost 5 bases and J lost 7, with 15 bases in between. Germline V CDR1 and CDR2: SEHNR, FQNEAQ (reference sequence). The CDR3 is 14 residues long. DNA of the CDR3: TGTGCCAGCAGCGTTTTCAGCGCGAGGAATGAGCAGTTCTTC. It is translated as CASSVFSARNEQFF. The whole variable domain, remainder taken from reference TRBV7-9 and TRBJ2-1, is DTGVSQNPRHKITKRGQNVTFRCDPISEHNRLYWYRQTLGQGPEFLTYFQNEAQLEKSRLLSDRFSAERPKGSFSTLEIQRTEQGDSAMYLCASSVFSARNEQFFGPGTRLTVL.

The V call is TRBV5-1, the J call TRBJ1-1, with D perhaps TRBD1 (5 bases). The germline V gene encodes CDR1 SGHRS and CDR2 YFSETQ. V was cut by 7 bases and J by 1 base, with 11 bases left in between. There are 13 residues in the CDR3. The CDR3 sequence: CASGPTGNTEAFF. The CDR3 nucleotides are TGCGCCAGCGGGCCTACAGGGAACACTGAAGCTTTCTTT.

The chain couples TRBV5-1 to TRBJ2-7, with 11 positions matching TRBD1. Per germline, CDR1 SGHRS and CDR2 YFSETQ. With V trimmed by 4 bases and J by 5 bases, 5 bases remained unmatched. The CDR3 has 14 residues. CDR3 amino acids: CASSPRTGGNEQYF. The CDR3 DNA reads TGCGCCAGCAGCCCCCGGACAGGGGGCAACGAGCAGTACTTC. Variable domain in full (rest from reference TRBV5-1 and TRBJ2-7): KAGVTQTPRYLIKTRGQQVTLSCSPISGHRSVSWYQQTPGQGLQFLFEYFSETQRNKGNFPGRFSGRQFSNSRSEMNVSTLELGDSALYLCASSPRTGGNEQYFGPGTRLTVT.

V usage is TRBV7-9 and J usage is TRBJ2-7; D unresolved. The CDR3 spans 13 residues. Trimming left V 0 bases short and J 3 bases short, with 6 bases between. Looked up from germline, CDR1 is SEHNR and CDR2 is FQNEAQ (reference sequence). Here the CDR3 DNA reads TGTGCCAGCAGCTTAGCGCTTTTCTACGAGCAGTACTTC. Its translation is CASSLALFYEQYF.

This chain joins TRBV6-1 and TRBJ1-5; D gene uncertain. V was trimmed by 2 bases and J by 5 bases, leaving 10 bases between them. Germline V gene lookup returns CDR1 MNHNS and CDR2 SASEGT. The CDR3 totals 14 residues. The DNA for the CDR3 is TGTGCCAGCAGTGAAAGACCCTGGGATCAGCCCCAGCATTTT. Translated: CASSERPWDQPQHF.

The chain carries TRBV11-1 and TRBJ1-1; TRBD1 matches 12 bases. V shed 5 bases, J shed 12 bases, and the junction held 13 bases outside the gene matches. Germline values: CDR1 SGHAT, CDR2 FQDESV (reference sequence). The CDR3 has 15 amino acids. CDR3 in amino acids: CASSPGTGGAGVTFF. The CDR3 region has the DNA TGTGCCAGCAGCCCCGGGACAGGGGGCGCGGGGGTAACTTTCTTT.

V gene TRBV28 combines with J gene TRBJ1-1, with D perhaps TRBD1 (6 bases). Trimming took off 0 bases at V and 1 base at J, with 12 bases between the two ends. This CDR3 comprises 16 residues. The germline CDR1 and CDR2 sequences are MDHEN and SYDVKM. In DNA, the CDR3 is TGTGCCAGCAGTTTATGGTTGGGACAAAAGAACACTGAAGCTTTCTTT. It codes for CASSLWLGQKNTEAFF.

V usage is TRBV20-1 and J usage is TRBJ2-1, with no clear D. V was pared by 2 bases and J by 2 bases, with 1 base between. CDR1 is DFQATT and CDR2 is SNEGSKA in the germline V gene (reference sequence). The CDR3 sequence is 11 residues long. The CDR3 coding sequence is TGCAGTGCTAGACCCTACAATGAGCAGTTCTTC. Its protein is CSARPYNEQFF.

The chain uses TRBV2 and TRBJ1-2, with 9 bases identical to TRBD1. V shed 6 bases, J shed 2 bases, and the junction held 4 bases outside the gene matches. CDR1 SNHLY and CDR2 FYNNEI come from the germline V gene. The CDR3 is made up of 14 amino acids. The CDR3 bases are TGTGCCAGCAGGGCCGGGACAGGGAACTATGGCTACACCTTC. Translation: CASRAGTGNYGYTF.

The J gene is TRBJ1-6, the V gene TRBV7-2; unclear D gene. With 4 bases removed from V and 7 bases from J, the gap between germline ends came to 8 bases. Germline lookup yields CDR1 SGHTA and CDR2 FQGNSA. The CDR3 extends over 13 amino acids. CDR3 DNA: TGTGCCAGCAGCTCCGCAGTCAATTCACCCCTCCACTTT. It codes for CASSSAVNSPLHF.

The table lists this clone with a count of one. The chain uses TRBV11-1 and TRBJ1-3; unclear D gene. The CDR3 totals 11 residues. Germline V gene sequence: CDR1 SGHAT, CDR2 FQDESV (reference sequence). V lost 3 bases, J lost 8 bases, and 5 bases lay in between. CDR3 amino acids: CASSFVDTIYF. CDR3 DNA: TGTGCCAGCAGCTTTGTCGACACCATATATTTT.

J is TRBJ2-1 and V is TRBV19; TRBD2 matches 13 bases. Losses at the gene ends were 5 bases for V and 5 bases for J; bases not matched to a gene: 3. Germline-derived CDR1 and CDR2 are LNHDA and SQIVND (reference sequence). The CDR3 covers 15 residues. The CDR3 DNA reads TGTGCCAGTAGTTCCGGGACTAGCGGGAACAATGAGCAGTTCTTC. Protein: CASSSGTSGNNEQFF.

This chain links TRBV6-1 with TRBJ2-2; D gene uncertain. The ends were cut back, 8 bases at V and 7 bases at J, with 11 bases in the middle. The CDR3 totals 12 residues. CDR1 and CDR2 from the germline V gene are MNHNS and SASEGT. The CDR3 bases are TGTGCCAGCCGGGCCTTGTACGGGGAGCTGTTTTTT. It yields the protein CASRALYGELFF.

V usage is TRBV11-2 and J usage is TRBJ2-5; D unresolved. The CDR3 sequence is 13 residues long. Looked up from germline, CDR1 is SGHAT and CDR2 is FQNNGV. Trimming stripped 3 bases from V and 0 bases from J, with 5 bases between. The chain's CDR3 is CASSFSHQETQYF. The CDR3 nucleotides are TGTGCCAGCAGCTTCAGCCACCAAGAGACCCAGTACTTC.

In DNA form, the CDR3 reads TGTGCCAGTAAGGGACTAGCGGGAGGAGGCCTAAATGAGCAGTTCTTC. Protein: CASKGLAGGGLNEQFF. The chain carries TRBV19 and TRBJ2-1; TRBD2 agrees at 15 bases. Germline V gives CDR1 LNHDA, CDR2 SQIVND (reference sequence). The CDR3 is 16 residues long. Trimming cost V 7 bases and J 7 bases; bases outside gene matches: 8.

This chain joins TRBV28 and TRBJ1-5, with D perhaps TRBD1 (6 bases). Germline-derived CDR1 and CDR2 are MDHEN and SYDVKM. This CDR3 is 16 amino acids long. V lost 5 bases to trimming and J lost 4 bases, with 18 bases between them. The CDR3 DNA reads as TGTGCCAGCAGTCCCCCATCTGGGACACTTAATCAGCCCCAGCATTTT. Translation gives CASSPPSGTLNQPQHF.

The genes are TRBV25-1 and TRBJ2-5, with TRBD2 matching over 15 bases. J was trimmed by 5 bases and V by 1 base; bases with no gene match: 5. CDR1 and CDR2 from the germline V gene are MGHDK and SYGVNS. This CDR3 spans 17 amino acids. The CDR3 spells CASSELVGTSGRETQYF. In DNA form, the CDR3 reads TGTGCCAGCAGTGAATTGGTCGGGACTAGCGGGAGGGAGACCCAGTACTTC.

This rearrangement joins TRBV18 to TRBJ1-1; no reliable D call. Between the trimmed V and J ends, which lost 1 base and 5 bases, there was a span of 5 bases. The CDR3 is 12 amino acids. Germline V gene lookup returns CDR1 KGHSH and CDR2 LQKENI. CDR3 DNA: TGTGCCAGCTCACCACTTAGTACTGAAGCTTTCTTT. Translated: CASSPLSTEAFF.

The CDR3 DNA is TGCGCCAGCAGCTTGCAGGGTGCCTACGAGCAGTACTTC. Its protein product is CASSLQGAYEQYF. This chain joins TRBV5-1 and TRBJ2-7, with D perhaps TRBD1 (5 bases). Germline V lookup: CDR1 SGHRS, CDR2 YFSETQ. This CDR3 contains 13 residues. V was trimmed by 1 base and J by 2 bases, leaving 7 bases between them.

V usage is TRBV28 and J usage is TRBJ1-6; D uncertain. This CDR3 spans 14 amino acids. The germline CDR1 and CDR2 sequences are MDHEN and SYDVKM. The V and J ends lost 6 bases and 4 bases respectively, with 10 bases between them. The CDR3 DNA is TGTGCCAGCAGGGCGGGCCTATATAATTCACCCCTCCACTTT. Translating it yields CASRAGLYNSPLHF.

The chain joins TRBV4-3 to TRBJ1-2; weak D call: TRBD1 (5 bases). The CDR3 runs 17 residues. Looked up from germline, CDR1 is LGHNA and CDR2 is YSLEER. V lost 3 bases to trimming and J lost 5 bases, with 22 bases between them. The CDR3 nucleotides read TGCGCCAGCAGCCATATCTCCAGGGAGCGAGGGCTATATGGCTACACCTTC. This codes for CASSHISRERGLYGYTF.

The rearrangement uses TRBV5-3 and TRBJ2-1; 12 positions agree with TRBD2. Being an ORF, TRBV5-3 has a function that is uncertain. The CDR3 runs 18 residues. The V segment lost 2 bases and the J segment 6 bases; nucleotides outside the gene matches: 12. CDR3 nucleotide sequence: TGTGCCAGAAGCTTCCGACTAGCGGGAGTCCCCCACCTCAATGAGCAGTTCTTC. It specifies CARSFRLAGVPHLNEQFF.

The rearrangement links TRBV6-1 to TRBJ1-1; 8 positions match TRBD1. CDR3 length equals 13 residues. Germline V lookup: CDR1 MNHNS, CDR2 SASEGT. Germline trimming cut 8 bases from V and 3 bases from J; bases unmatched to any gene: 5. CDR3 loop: CASPGQVYTEAFF. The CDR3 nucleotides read TGTGCCAGCCCGGGACAGGTGTACACTGAAGCTTTCTTT.

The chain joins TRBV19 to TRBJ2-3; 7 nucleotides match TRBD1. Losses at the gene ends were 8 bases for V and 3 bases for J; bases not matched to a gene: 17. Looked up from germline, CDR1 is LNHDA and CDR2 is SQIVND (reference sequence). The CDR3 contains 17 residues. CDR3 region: CASSPLGGRGWTDTQYF. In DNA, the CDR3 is TGTGCCAGTTCGCCTTTAGGAGGCAGGGGGTGGACAGATACGCAGTATTTT.

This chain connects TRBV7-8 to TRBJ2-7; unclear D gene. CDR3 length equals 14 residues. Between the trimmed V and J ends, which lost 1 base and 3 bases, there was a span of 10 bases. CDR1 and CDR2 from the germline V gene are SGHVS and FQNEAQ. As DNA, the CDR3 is TGTGCCAGCAGCTTAGACCCTGGGATCTACGAGCAGTACTTC. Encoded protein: CASSLDPGIYEQYF.

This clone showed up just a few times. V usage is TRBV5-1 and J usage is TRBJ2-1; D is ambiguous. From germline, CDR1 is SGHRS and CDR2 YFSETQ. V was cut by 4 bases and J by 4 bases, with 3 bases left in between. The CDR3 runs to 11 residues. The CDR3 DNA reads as TGCGCCAGCAGCCGATACAATGAGCAGTTCTTC. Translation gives CASSRYNEQFF.